These 17 T cell receptor beta chains share one sample of origin, sequenced in a study of T cell repertoires in ileal Crohn's disease. Data came from immunoSEQ multiplex PCR; TCRdb stores just in-frame clones and leaves some out. In the table there are 3,500 to 5,000 clones, about 78% of which are singletons. Time point defined: neoterminal ileum biopsy at postoperative endoscopy, about 6 months after surgery. What was sequenced was ileal tissue. Every receptor here comes from an adult with Crohn's disease.

Only a few counts were recorded for this clone. This chain joins TRBV7-9 and TRBJ2-7, with D tentatively TRBD1 (6 bases). This CDR3 region has 12 residues. V gave up 2 bases and J gave up 4 bases, with 6 bases separating them. Germline lookup yields CDR1 SEHNR and CDR2 FQNEAQ (reference sequence). CDR3 loop: CASSLQGYEQYF. CDR3 DNA: TGTGCCAGCAGCTTACAGGGGTACGAGCAGTACTTC.

This clone appeared once. The rearrangement joins TRBV5-5 to TRBJ1-1; D gene uncertain. V lost 0 bases, J lost 3 bases, and 12 bases lay in between. This CDR3 region has 15 residues. Germline CDR1 SGHKS, CDR2 YYEKEE (reference sequence). The CDR3 DNA is TGTGCCAGCAGCTTGGAGAGGCTAGGTGACACTGAAGCTTTCTTT. The encoded protein is CASSLERLGDTEAFF. The full variable domain, in which reference TRBV5-5 and TRBJ1-1 provide the parts outside the CDR3, is DAGVTQSPTHLIKTRGQQVTLRCSPISGHKSVSWYQQVLGQGPQFIFQYYEKEERGRGNFPDRFSARQFPNYSSELNVNALLLGDSALYLCASSLERLGDTEAFFGQGTRLTVV.

J is TRBJ2-7 and V is TRBV13; TRBD1 agrees at 8 bases. The germline V gene has CDR1 PRHDT and CDR2 FYEKMQ (reference sequence). The CDR3 loop spans 15 amino acids. V shed 4 bases and J 3 bases; nucleotides not matched to a gene: 8. The CDR3 nucleotides are TGTGCCAGCAGCTCTCGGGACAGGCGGAACTACGAGCAGTACTTC. Protein: CASSSRDRRNYEQYF.

A single count supports this clone. The V and J genes are TRBV13 and TRBJ1-1, with no clear D. V dropped 5 bases and J dropped 12 bases, with 16 bases sitting between them. The CDR3 length is 12 residues. CDR1 is PRHDT and CDR2 is FYEKMQ in the germline V gene (reference sequence). The chain's CDR3 is CASSTRPGPPFF. Here the CDR3 DNA reads TGTGCCAGCAGCACCCGACCTGGGCCCCCTTTCTTT.

V is TRBV29-1 and J is TRBJ1-1; no clear D gene. The germline V gene encodes CDR1 SQVTM and CDR2 ANQGSEA. The V and J ends lost 4 bases and 6 bases respectively, with 6 bases between them. CDR3 length: 10 residues. CDR3 protein: CSVADSEAFF. The CDR3 region has the DNA TGCAGCGTTGCGGACTCTGAAGCTTTCTTT. Full variable domain (remainder filled in from reference TRBV29-1 and TRBJ1-1): SAVISQKPSRDICQRGTSLTIQCQVDSQVTMMFWYRQQPGQSLTLIATANQGSEATYESGFVIDKFPISRPNLTFSTLTVSNMSPEDSSIYLCSVADSEAFFGQGTRLTVV.

The chain uses TRBV11-2 and TRBJ1-1; 9 nucleotides agree with TRBD1. Germline-derived CDR1 and CDR2 are SGHAT and FQNNGV. V lost 4 bases and J lost 1; bases outside the gene matches: 4. This CDR3 has 15 amino acids. CDR3 region: CASSSTGGKNTEAFF. The DNA for the CDR3 is TGTGCCAGCAGCTCGACAGGGGGGAAGAACACTGAAGCTTTCTTT.

The DNA of the CDR3 is TGCGCCAGCAGCCAAGATGAGGCTAGCGGGGACAATGAGCAGTTCTTC. As protein: CASSQDEASGDNEQFF. This chain links TRBV4-3 with TRBJ2-1; 9 bases are a match to TRBD2. The length of the CDR3 is 16 residues. Per germline, CDR1 LGHNA and CDR2 YSLEER. Trimming cost V 0 bases and J 5 bases; bases outside gene matches: 5.

This clone is termed medium-sized. This chain links TRBV4-2 with TRBJ2-3, with 11 nucleotides matching TRBD2. The CDR3 has 21 residues. Trimming cost V 4 bases and J 0 bases; bases outside gene matches: 18. Germline values: CDR1 LGHNA, CDR2 YNFKEQ. The CDR3 region has the DNA TGTGCCAGCAGCCCGTCGGGGGCTAGCGGGGGGCTCATCACAAGCACAGATACGCAGTATTTT. Translating gives CASSPSGASGGLITSTDTQYF.

The V gene is TRBV5-4, the J gene TRBJ2-5; 7 positions match TRBD1. Germline CDR1 is SGHNT and CDR2 is YYREEE (reference sequence). This CDR3 comprises 14 residues. With 0 bases clipped from V and 5 bases from J, the junction kept 4 bases outside the gene matches. CDR3 amino acids: CASSLDRGWETQYF. Here the CDR3 DNA reads TGTGCCAGCAGCTTGGACAGGGGCTGGGAGACCCAGTACTTC.

V gene TRBV27 combines with J gene TRBJ1-1; D uncertain. V was cut by 0 bases and J by 1 base, with 9 bases left in between. CDR1 and CDR2 (germline): MNHEY, SMNVEV (reference sequence). The CDR3 runs 15 residues. The CDR3 bases are TGTGCCAGCAGTTTATCGAACAGCGGGAACACTGAAGCTTTCTTT. It translates to CASSLSNSGNTEAFF.

This CDR3 reads CASSLSQGFSYGYTF. In DNA form, the CDR3 reads TGTGCCAGCAGCTTATCCCAGGGGTTCTCTTATGGCTACACCTTC. The rearrangement joins TRBV7-3 to TRBJ1-2; tentative D call: TRBD1 (6 bases). CDR1 is SGHTA and CDR2 is FQGTGA in the germline V gene. Trimming cost V 2 bases and J 5 bases, with 15 bases left between them. This CDR3 has 15 amino acids.

The J gene is TRBJ2-3, the V gene TRBV7-2; 11 bases are shared with TRBD2. Germline CDR1 is SGHTA and CDR2 is FQGNSA. CDR3 length: 16 amino acids. V lost 5 bases and J lost 6; bases outside the gene matches: 10. The CDR3 DNA reads TGTGCCAGCAGCCCGGTAGCGGGGGGGGTTAGGGATACGCAGTATTTT. This gives the protein CASSPVAGGVRDTQYF.

The J gene is TRBJ2-5, the V gene TRBV18; D is unresolved. This CDR3 region has 15 residues. Looked up from germline, CDR1 is KGHSH and CDR2 is LQKENI. V was shortened by 3 bases and J by 2 bases, with 13 bases between the two germline ends. CDR3 loop: CASSPRGAPQETQYF. CDR3 sequence (DNA): TGTGCCAGCTCACCCCGCGGAGCGCCACAAGAGACCCAGTACTTC.

The rearrangement joins TRBV28 to TRBJ2-6; 7 nucleotides match TRBD2. The ends lost 5 bases at V and 1 base at J; junction bases unmatched: 5. Germline-derived CDR1 and CDR2 are MDHEN and SYDVKM. This CDR3 contains 16 residues. DNA for the CDR3: TGTGCCAGCAGTGACCCGGGGGGATCTGGGGCCAACGTCCTGACTTTC. It codes for CASSDPGGSGANVLTF.

This clone is medium-sized (0.01 to 0.1%). V gene TRBV7-9 combines with J gene TRBJ2-1; TRBD2 is a possible D gene (5 bases). CDR1 SEHNR and CDR2 FQNEAQ come from the germline V gene (reference sequence). The CDR3 totals 13 residues. Trimming removed 0 bases from V and 8 bases from J, with 8 bases in between. Here the CDR3 DNA reads TGTGCCAGCAGCTTAGCGGGTAGCGATGAGCAGTTCTTC. The encoded protein is CASSLAGSDEQFF. The full variable domain, completed using reference TRBV7-9 and TRBJ2-1, is DTGVSQNPRHKITKRGQNVTFRCDPISEHNRLYWYRQTLGQGPEFLTYFQNEAQLEKSRLLSDRFSAERPKGSFSTLEIQRTEQGDSAMYLCASSLAGSDEQFFGPGTRLTVL.

This chain joins TRBV6-1 and TRBJ2-6, with D perhaps TRBD2 (6 bases). The length of the CDR3 is 19 residues. Germline CDR1 MNHNS, CDR2 SASEGT. Trimming stripped 2 bases from V and 0 bases from J, with 17 bases between. The CDR3: CASSEKYLGSPSGANVLTF. DNA for the CDR3: TGTGCCAGCAGTGAAAAGTATCTCGGGAGCCCCTCTGGGGCCAACGTCCTGACTTTC.

This sequence joins TRBV7-9 and TRBJ2-5; 14 bases are a match to TRBD2. The CDR3 has 17 residues. Per the germline V gene, CDR1 is SEHNR and CDR2 is FQNEAQ (reference sequence). V shed 5 bases, J shed 1 base, and the junction held 6 bases outside the gene matches. CDR3 sequence: CASSRTSGGLGQETQYF. CDR3 nucleotides: TGTGCCAGCAGCCGGACTAGCGGGGGGTTAGGCCAAGAGACCCAGTACTTC.